What follows is one T cell receptor (beta chain) and its context. What it binds is not known. This sample was included in a study of T cell responses to AZD1222 COVID-19 vaccine. Overall study context: Pooling covered second doses at about 4 or about 12 weeks.

Only in-frame clones appear in the TCRdb table, and some are missing; sequencing was by immunoSEQ multiplex PCR. Among about 150,000 clones listed, about nine tenths were seen once. CDR1 is SEHNR, CDR2 FQNEAQ, per germline (reference sequence). CDR3 length: 16 amino acids. Trimming took off 8 bases at V and 4 bases at J, with 23 bases between the two ends. Study-wide results and caveats: Most donors were white British, females outnumbered males, and clonal diversity was possibly underestimated. Epitopes outside B.1.351 and B.1.1.7 mutated regions reportedly drew nearly half of spike TCRs.

The source is an adult in good health. This specimen consisted of peripheral blood, obtained on day 0 of AZD1222 vaccination. The rearrangement links TRBV7-9 to TRBJ1-2, with a weak D call TRBD1 (6 bases). CDR3 loop: CASFALEGDRSYGYTF. The CDR3 DNA follows: TGTGCCAGCTTTGCCTTGGAGGGGGATAGGAGCTATGGCTACACCTTC.